Each of the 30 T cell receptor beta chains below was sequenced from the same sample in a study of T cell responses to AZD1222 COVID-19 vaccine. Profiling relied on immunoSEQ multiplex PCR, and the TCRdb table lists in-frame clones only, not all of them. The top ten clones hold 7.5% of a sample with around 110,000 clones, roughly 87% of them seen once. This specimen consisted of peripheral blood, obtained on day 0 of AZD1222 vaccination. The receptors derive from an adult in good health.

The rearrangement links TRBV11-2 to TRBJ1-6; D might be TRBD1 (5 bases). CDR1 and CDR2 (germline): SGHAT, FQNNGV. V lost 1 base and J lost 7, with 11 bases in between. The CDR3 is 15 residues long. CDR3 DNA: TGTGCCAGCAGCTTAGCATCGGGGACGAATTCACCCCTCCACTTT. Amino acids: CASSLASGTNSPLHF.

The rearrangement links TRBV7-3 to TRBJ1-2; no reliable D call. The germline CDR1 and CDR2 sequences are SGHTA and FQGTGA. The CDR3 contains 13 residues. V gave up 1 base and J gave up 5 bases, with 8 bases separating them. CDR3 in DNA: TGTGCCAGCAGCTTAAACTCGCTTTATGGCTACACCTTC. Translation: CASSLNSLYGYTF.

The chain joins TRBV30 to TRBJ2-2; 10 positions match TRBD2. With V trimmed by 2 bases and J by 4 bases, 4 bases remained unmatched. The CDR3 totals 15 residues. CDR1 and CDR2 from the germline V gene are GTSNPN and SVGIG (reference sequence). The CDR3 DNA is TGTGCCTGGAGTCGGAGCGGGAGGGCCACCGGGGAGCTGTTTTTT. It is translated as CAWSRSGRATGELFF.

The chain uses TRBV9 and TRBJ2-2, with TRBD1 matching over 9 bases. In germline, CDR1 is SGDLS, CDR2 YYNGEE. The CDR3 is 18 residues long. V lost 4 bases and J lost 5; bases outside the gene matches: 15. Written as DNA, the CDR3 is TGTGCCAGCAGCACTCCAGTCCCGGGACAGGGTAGGACCGGGGAGCTGTTTTTT. It specifies CASSTPVPGQGRTGELFF.

V is TRBV7-9 and J is TRBJ1-2; D gene uncertain. V lost 2 bases and J 3 bases, leaving 4 bases between the germline ends. CDR1 is SEHNR and CDR2 is FQNEAQ in the germline V gene (reference sequence). The CDR3 covers 12 residues. The CDR3, as DNA: TGTGCCAGCAGCTTATTAGACTATGGCTACACCTTC. Its translation is CASSLLDYGYTF. Variable domain in full (rest from reference TRBV7-9 and TRBJ1-2): DTGVSQNPRHKITKRGQNVTFRCDPISEHNRLYWYRQTLGQGPEFLTYFQNEAQLEKSRLLSDRFSAERPKGSFSTLEIQRTEQGDSAMYLCASSLLDYGYTFGSGTRLTVV.

The chain couples TRBV28 to TRBJ1-5; D ambiguous. The CDR3 has 16 amino acids. Germline loops: CDR1 MDHEN, CDR2 SYDVKM. Trimming shortened V by 7 bases and J by 0 bases, and 16 bases separated the two germline ends. Here the CDR3 DNA reads TGTGCCAGCACCCTTCTGAGAGGGATTAGCAATCAGCCCCAGCATTTT. Translation gives CASTLLRGISNQPQHF.

The chain couples TRBV11-1 to TRBJ2-3; TRBD2 might be the D (6 bases). The CDR3 length is 15 residues. V dropped 9 bases and J dropped 2 bases, with 18 bases sitting between them. Germline CDR1 and CDR2: SGHAT and FQDESV (reference sequence). For the CDR3, the DNA is TGTGCCAGTCAGGACCCCTCGGGAGCCACAGATACGCAGTATTTT. Its translation is CASQDPSGATDTQYF.

This clone was counted between two and nine times. The V and J genes are TRBV18 and TRBJ1-3; possible D gene TRBD1, 5 bases. This CDR3 region has 16 residues. The V end was cut by 5 bases, the J end by 4 bases, with 18 bases between. CDR1 KGHSH and CDR2 LQKENI come from the germline V gene. The CDR3 sequence is CASSESRGVAGNTIYF. The CDR3 DNA sequence: TGTGCCAGCTCAGAATCCAGAGGGGTGGCAGGAAACACCATATATTTT.

The CDR3 sequence: CASQQGVNEKLFF. The CDR3 DNA reads TGTGCCAGCCAACAGGGGGTAAATGAAAAACTGTTTTTT. V gene TRBV13 combines with J gene TRBJ1-4; TRBD1 aligns across 8 bases. CDR1 and CDR2 (germline): PRHDT, FYEKMQ (reference sequence). V was pared by 8 bases and J by 5 bases, with 4 bases of the junction left unmatched. This CDR3 spans 13 amino acids.

The chain employs TRBV9 and TRBJ1-2, with D unresolved. The V end lost 0 bases, the J end lost 4 bases, and 7 bases lay between the germline ends. This CDR3 is 13 amino acids long. The germline CDR1 and CDR2 sequences are SGDLS and YYNGEE. DNA of the CDR3: TGTGCCAGCAGCGTAGAAGGAGCCTATGGCTACACCTTC. Its protein product is CASSVEGAYGYTF.

CDR3 in amino acids: CASSLAITGFGDTQYF. The CDR3 DNA follows: TGCGCCAGCAGCTTGGCCATCACAGGGTTTGGGGATACGCAGTATTTT. J is TRBJ2-3 and V is TRBV5-1, with a weak D call TRBD1 (6 bases). The V gene lost 0 bases and the J gene lost 6 bases, with 17 bases spanning the gap. The CDR3 has 16 residues. CDR1 SGHRS and CDR2 YFSETQ come from the germline V gene.

J is TRBJ1-2 and V is TRBV21-1. TRBV21-1 is described as a pseudogene. There are 11 residues in the CDR3. This chain's CDR3 is CARSGNYGYTF. The DNA for the CDR3 is TGTGCCAGAAGCGGGAACTATGGCTACACCTTC.

The sample holds many counts of this clone. This chain connects TRBV27 to TRBJ2-1, with 10 nucleotides matching TRBD1. This CDR3 region has 16 residues. With 3 bases clipped from V and 7 bases from J, the junction kept 9 bases outside the gene matches. Germline CDR1 is MNHEY and CDR2 is SMNVEV (reference sequence). This CDR3 reads CASSFLQGDRGNEQFF. In nucleotides, the CDR3 is TGTGCCAGCAGTTTTCTCCAGGGGGACAGGGGTAATGAGCAGTTCTTC.

The chain has TRBV3-1 (or the pseudogene TRBV3-2) and TRBJ2-6; unclear D gene. Trimming took 2 bases from V and 0 from J, leaving 8 bases between them. This CDR3 is 16 amino acids long. Looked up from germline, CDR1 is LGHDT and CDR2 is YNNKEL (reference sequence). In DNA form, the CDR3 reads TGTGCCAGCAGCCAACAGTTAAGCTCTGGGGCCAACGTCCTGACTTTC. The encoded protein is CASSQQLSSGANVLTF.

This chain links TRBV29-1 with TRBJ2-7; D is unclear. CDR1 is SQVTM and CDR2 is ANQGSEA in the germline V gene. Trimming cost V 4 bases and J 6 bases, with 19 bases left between them. The CDR3 loop spans 14 amino acids. CDR3 coding DNA: TGCAGCGTTGTAGCCGACCCCTCACCGGTCGAGCAGTACTTC. Its protein is CSVVADPSPVEQYF.

The gene calls are TRBV2 and TRBJ1-5; no clear D gene. Trimming removed 2 bases at V and 3 bases at J, with 8 bases between. CDR3 length equals 14 residues. CDR1 and CDR2 (germline): SNHLY, FYNNEI. CDR3 nucleotide sequence: TGTGCCAGCAGTGAATTCAGAAACAATCAGCCCCAGCATTTT. This translates into CASSEFRNNQPQHF.

The chain carries TRBV6-5 and TRBJ1-1; no clear D. With 6 bases removed from V and 0 bases from J, the gap between germline ends came to 14 bases. CDR1 is MNHEY, CDR2 SVGAGI, per germline. The CDR3 consists of 15 residues. The CDR3 coding sequence is TGTGCCAGCAGCCATGTATGGAGCATGAACACTGAAGCTTTCTTT. Translated: CASSHVWSMNTEAFF.

The chain is built from TRBV7-2 and TRBJ1-2; D remains unclear. The length of the CDR3 is 13 residues. CDR1 is SGHTA and CDR2 is FQGNSA in the germline V gene. V was trimmed by 4 bases and J by 6 bases, leaving 12 bases between them. CDR3 in amino acids: CASSSGNKDGYTF. The CDR3 bases are TGTGCCAGCAGCTCCGGTAACAAAGATGGCTACACCTTC.

The rearrangement joins TRBV18 to TRBJ1-5, with no clear D. The V end was cut by 8 bases, the J end by 2 bases, with 19 bases between. This CDR3 region has 16 residues. The V gene's germline CDR1 is KGHSH and CDR2 LQKENI. CDR3 sequence: CASARGGGEGNQPQHF. The CDR3 DNA sequence: TGTGCCAGCGCCCGCGGTGGCGGTGAGGGCAATCAGCCCCAGCATTTT.

This sequence joins TRBV5-8 and TRBJ1-1; D remains ambiguous. CDR3 length: 12 residues. V lost 3 bases, J lost 1 base, and 4 bases lay in between. Germline assignment: CDR1 SGHTS and CDR2 YDEGEE. CDR3 DNA: TGTGCCAGCAGCTCCAAGAACACTGAAGCTTTCTTT. It encodes CASSSKNTEAFF.

This clone was seen just once. The rearrangement joins TRBV6-5 to TRBJ2-7; D uncertain. Looked up from germline, CDR1 is MNHEY and CDR2 is SVGAGI. The CDR3 length is 16 residues. The V end lost 0 bases, the J end lost 0 bases, and 12 bases lay between the germline ends. The CDR3 DNA is TGTGCCAGCAGTTACTCGAGTTGGAGCAGCTCCTACGAGCAGTACTTC. As protein: CASSYSSWSSSYEQYF.

The rearrangement joins TRBV2 to TRBJ1-1, with a weak D call TRBD1 (6 bases). The CDR3 runs 15 residues. CDR1 and CDR2 from the germline V gene are SNHLY and FYNNEI. The V end was cut by 0 bases, the J end by 4 bases, with 12 bases between. The CDR3 coding sequence is TGTGCCAGCAGTGAAGCGCAGGGGATGGGCACTGAAGCTTTCTTT. This translates into CASSEAQGMGTEAFF. The full variable domain, in which reference TRBV2 and TRBJ1-1 provide the parts outside the CDR3, is EPEVTQTPSHQVTQMGQEVILRCVPISNHLYFYWYRQILGQKVEFLVSFYNNEISEKSEIFDDQFSVERPDGSNFTLKIRSTKLEDSAMYFCASSEAQGMGTEAFFGQGTRLTVV.

V and J are TRBV30 and TRBJ1-1; TRBD1 is a possible D gene (5 bases). Germline CDR1 is GTSNPN and CDR2 is SVGIG (reference sequence). The CDR3 loop spans 16 amino acids. V lost 0 bases and J 0 bases, leaving 14 bases between the germline ends. CDR3 region: CAWSVLGRQMNTEAFF. In DNA form, the CDR3 reads TGTGCCTGGAGTGTACTGGGCCGACAGATGAACACTGAAGCTTTCTTT.

The chain has TRBV5-1 and TRBJ1-4; the D gene is possibly TRBD1 (5 bases). V was clipped by 0 bases and J by 12 bases, with 18 bases between them. Germline-derived CDR1 and CDR2 are SGHRS and YFSETQ. The CDR3 covers 15 residues. The chain's CDR3 is CASSLELAGRDELFF. CDR3 in DNA: TGCGCCAGCAGCTTGGAGTTAGCAGGGCGGGATGAACTGTTTTTT.

This chain uses TRBV27 with TRBJ1-1, with TRBD1 matching over 8 bases. The CDR3 runs 13 residues. Germline trimming cut 5 bases from V and 5 bases from J; bases unmatched to any gene: 4. Germline values: CDR1 MNHEY, CDR2 SMNVEV (reference sequence). For the CDR3, the DNA is TGTGCCAGCAGTCGACAGGGGAGTACTGAAGCTTTCTTT. Translation: CASSRQGSTEAFF.

The sample holds a few counts of this clone. The rearrangement uses TRBV3-1 (or the pseudogene TRBV3-2) and TRBJ1-1, with D perhaps TRBD1 (5 bases). Trimming took off 1 base at V and 0 bases at J, with 12 bases between the two ends. Germline lookup yields CDR1 LGHDT and CDR2 YNNKEL (reference sequence). CDR3 length: 16 residues. In nucleotides, the CDR3 is TGTGCCAGCAGCCAAGGGGTGGGGCTCATGAACACTGAAGCTTTCTTT. It yields the protein CASSQGVGLMNTEAFF.

The chain recombines TRBV2 with TRBJ1-1; a weak D match, TRBD1 (6 bases). This CDR3 has 12 residues. CDR1 and CDR2 from the germline V gene are SNHLY and FYNNEI. V was shortened by 4 bases and J by 11 bases, with 14 bases between the two germline ends. CDR3 in amino acids: CASSGAGARAFF. CDR3 coding DNA: TGTGCCAGCAGTGGAGCGGGGGCTCGGGCTTTCTTT.

The chain joins TRBV28 to TRBJ2-5; D tentatively reads TRBD1 or TRBD2 (6 bases each). CDR1 is MDHEN and CDR2 is SYDVKM in the germline V gene. The ends were cut back, 4 bases at V and 4 bases at J, with 13 bases in the middle. This CDR3 spans 14 amino acids. The CDR3 DNA sequence: TGTGCCAGCAGTTCGGGGGCCGTAGGAGAGACCCAGTACTTC. Translating it yields CASSSGAVGETQYF.

The rearrangement joins TRBV28 to TRBJ2-2; 8 nucleotides match TRBD2. V shed 5 bases and J 5 bases; nucleotides not matched to a gene: 10. Germline V gives CDR1 MDHEN, CDR2 SYDVKM. The CDR3 is made up of 16 amino acids. As DNA, the CDR3 is TGTGCCAGCAGTACACCTAGCGGGCAGGGGACCGGGGAGCTGTTTTTT. Encoded protein: CASSTPSGQGTGELFF.

The chain has TRBV5-4 and TRBJ1-1; possibly TRBD1 for D (5 bases). Germline V gene sequence: CDR1 SGHNT, CDR2 YYREEE (reference sequence). V was trimmed by 0 bases and J by 2 bases, leaving 8 bases between them. The CDR3 sequence is 14 residues long. CDR3 coding DNA: TGTGCCAGCAGCTTGGTCGGGGGAAACACTGAAGCTTTCTTT. Translated: CASSLVGGNTEAFF.